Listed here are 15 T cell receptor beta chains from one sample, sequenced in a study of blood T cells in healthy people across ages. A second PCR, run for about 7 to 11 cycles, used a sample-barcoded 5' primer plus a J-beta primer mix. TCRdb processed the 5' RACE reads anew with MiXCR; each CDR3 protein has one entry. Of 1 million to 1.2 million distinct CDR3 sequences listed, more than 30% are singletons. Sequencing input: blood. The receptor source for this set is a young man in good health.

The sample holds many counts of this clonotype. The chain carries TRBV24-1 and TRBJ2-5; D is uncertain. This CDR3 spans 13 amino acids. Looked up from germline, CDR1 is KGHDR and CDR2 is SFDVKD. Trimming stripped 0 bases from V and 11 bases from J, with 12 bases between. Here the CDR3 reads CATSDLQQDEQYF. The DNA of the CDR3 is TGTGCCACCAGTGATTTGCAGCAGGATGAGCAGTACTTC.

The CDR3 loop is CSGRTGSSYNSPLHF. CDR3 sequence (DNA): TGCAGTGGACGGACAGGCAGCTCCTATAATTCACCCCTCCACTTT. The chain links TRBV20-1 to TRBJ1-6; 7 bases are shared with TRBD1. The V gene end was trimmed by 7 bases and the J gene end by 0 bases; junction bases not matched to a gene: 6. Looked up from germline, CDR1 is DFQATT and CDR2 is SNEGSKA (reference sequence). This CDR3 has 15 amino acids.

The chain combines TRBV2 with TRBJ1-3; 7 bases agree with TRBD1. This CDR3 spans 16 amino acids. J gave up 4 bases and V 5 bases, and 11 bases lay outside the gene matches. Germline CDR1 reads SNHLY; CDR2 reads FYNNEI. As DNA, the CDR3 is TGTGCCAGCAGTCGTACTACAGGGGCGGAGGGAAACACCATATATTTT. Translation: CASSRTTGAEGNTIYF.

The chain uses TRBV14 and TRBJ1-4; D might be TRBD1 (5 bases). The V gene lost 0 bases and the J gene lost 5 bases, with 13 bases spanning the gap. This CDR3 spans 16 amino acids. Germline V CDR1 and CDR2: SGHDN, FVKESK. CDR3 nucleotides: TGTGCCAGCAGCCAAGAGTTGGGCAGGGCCAATGAAAAACTGTTTTTT. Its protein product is CASSQELGRANEKLFF.

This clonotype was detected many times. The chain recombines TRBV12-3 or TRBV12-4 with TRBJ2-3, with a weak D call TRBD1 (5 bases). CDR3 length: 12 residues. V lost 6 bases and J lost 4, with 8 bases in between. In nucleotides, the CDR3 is TGTGCCAGCAGCTCAGGGTCAGATACGCAGTATTTT. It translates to CASSSGSDTQYF.

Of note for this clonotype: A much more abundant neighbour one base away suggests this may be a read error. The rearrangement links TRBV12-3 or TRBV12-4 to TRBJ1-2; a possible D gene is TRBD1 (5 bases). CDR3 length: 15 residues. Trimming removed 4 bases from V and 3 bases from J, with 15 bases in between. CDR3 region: CASSSAGAKHYGYTF. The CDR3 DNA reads TGTGCCAGCAGTTCCGCCGGGGCGAAACACTATGGCTACACCTTC.

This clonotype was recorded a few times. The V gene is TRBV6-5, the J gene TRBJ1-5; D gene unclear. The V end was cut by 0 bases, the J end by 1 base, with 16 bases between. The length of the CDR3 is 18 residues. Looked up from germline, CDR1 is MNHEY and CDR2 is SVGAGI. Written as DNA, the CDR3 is TGTGCCAGCAGTTACTCGAAGCCCCCTAAGAGGAGCAATCAGCCCCAGCATTTT. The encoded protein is CASSYSKPPKRSNQPQHF.

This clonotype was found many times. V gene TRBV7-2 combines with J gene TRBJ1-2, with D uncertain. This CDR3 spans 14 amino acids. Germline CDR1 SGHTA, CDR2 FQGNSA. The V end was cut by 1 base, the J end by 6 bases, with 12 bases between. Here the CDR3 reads CASSLDSFSDGYTF. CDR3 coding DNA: TGTGCCAGCAGCTTAGACTCTTTTAGTGATGGCTACACCTTC.

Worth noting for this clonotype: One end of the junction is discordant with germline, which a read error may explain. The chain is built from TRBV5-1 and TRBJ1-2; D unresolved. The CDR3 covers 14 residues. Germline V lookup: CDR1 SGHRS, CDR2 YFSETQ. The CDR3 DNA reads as TGCGCCAGCAGCTTGGCCATGCAGAACTGTGGCTACACCTTC. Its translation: CASSLAMQNCGYTF. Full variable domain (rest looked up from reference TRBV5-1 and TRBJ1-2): KAGVTQTPRYLIKTRGQQVTLSCSPISGHRSVSWYQQTPGQGLQFLFEYFSETQRNKGNFPGRFSGRQFSNSRSEMNVSTLELGDSALYLCASSLAMQNCGYTFGSGTRLTVV.

CDR3 in amino acids: CSARPPRGGLSTDTQYF. The DNA for the CDR3 is TGCAGTGCTAGACCCCCGCGGGGGGGCCTGTCCACAGATACGCAGTATTTT. This rearrangement joins TRBV20-1 to TRBJ2-3, with 9 bases identical to TRBD2. CDR1 is DFQATT, CDR2 SNEGSKA, per germline (reference sequence). This CDR3 is built from 17 residues. The junction had 11 bases not matched to a gene; V was cut back by 2 bases and J by 2 bases.

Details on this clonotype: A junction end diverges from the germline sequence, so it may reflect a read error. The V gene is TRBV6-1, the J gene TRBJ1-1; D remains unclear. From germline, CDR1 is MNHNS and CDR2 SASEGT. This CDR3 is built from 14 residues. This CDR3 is CASMTVPMNAEAFF. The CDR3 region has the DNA TGTGCCAGCATGACCGTACCCATGAACGCTGAAGCTTTCTTT.

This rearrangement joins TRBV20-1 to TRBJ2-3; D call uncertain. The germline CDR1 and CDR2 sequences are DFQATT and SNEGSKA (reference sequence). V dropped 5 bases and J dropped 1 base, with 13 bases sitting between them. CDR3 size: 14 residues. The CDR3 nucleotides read TGCAGTGCTCAAGGGCTAGTTGGCACAGATACGCAGTATTTT. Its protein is CSAQGLVGTDTQYF.

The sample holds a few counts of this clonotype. This chain's CDR3 is CASSQPGALGASSYNEQFF. CDR3 sequence (DNA): TGTGCCAGCAGCCAACCGGGCGCTTTAGGCGCCTCGTCCTACAATGAGCAGTTCTTC. J is TRBJ2-1 and V is TRBV4-2; D is ambiguous. The CDR3 has 19 residues. Trimming removed 2 bases from V and 1 base from J, with 21 bases in between. CDR1 and CDR2 from the germline V gene are LGHNA and YNFKEQ.

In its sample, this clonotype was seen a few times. This CDR3 is CASRPRQGSSSKLFF. CDR3 DNA sequence: TGTGCCAGCAGACCCCGACAGGGCTCCTCCTCAAAACTGTTTTTT. J is TRBJ1-4 and V is TRBV12-3 or TRBV12-4; 7 nucleotides line up with TRBD1. Trimming at V came to 6 bases and at J to 10 bases, leaving 14 bases not matched to a gene. The CDR3 length is 15 residues.

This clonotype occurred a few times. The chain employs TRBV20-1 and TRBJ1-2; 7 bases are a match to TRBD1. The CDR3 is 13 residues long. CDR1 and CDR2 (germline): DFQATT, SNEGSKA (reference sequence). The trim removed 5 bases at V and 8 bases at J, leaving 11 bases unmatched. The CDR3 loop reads CSAALLDREGYTF. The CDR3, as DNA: TGCAGTGCTGCTCTTTTAGACAGGGAGGGCTACACCTTC.